The clone carrying this T cell receptor beta chain came up many times. Its antigen is currently unknown. The CDR3 totals 14 residues. V lost 3 bases, J lost 0 bases, and 7 bases lay in between. Germline-derived CDR1 and CDR2 are KGHSH and LQKENI. The data originate from a study of T-cell memory formation after mild COVID-19. Study-level results: Some SARS-CoV-2-responding clones were already detected in memory before infection.

TCRdb passed the 5' RACE reads through MiXCR, listing each CDR3 protein once. The sample yields hundreds of thousands of distinct CDR3 sequences, around 15% seen once. The gene calls are TRBV18 and TRBJ2-3; D unclear. Sequences were obtained from PBMCs or a T cell subset sorted from them (not recorded which). This receptor was taken from a man in his late teens or twenties who had mild COVID-19 (a few samples of this study predate the infection). Cell type and time point are not known. The CDR3 region is CASSPTPSTDTQYF. The CDR3 DNA follows: TGTGCCAGCTCACCTACACCTAGCACAGATACGCAGTATTTT.